This entry lists 25 T cell receptor beta chains sequenced from one sample in a study of cytomegalovirus exposure and HLA in healthy donors. Generated by immunoSEQ multiplex PCR, the TCRdb table keeps only in-frame clones and is missing some. The data contain some 220,000 clones, 90% to 95% of them singletons. The sequenced sample consisted of PBMCs. The receptors here all came from a woman between 18 and 30 years old in good health and CMV-seronegative.

The J gene is TRBJ2-1, the V gene TRBV18, with TRBD2 identical over 9 bases. This CDR3 region has 17 residues. The ends lost 0 bases at V and 12 bases at J; junction bases unmatched: 15. CDR1 and CDR2 (germline): KGHSH, LQKENI. CDR3 DNA: TGTGCCAGCTCACCACCCTCAGCCGCGGGAGGGCCGTTAGGGCAGTTCTTC. It translates to CASSPPSAAGGPLGQFF.

The J gene is TRBJ2-3, the V gene TRBV7-6; 11 bases fit TRBD2. The CDR3 sequence is 15 residues long. The V segment lost 4 bases and the J segment 6 bases; nucleotides outside the gene matches: 6. Germline-derived CDR1 and CDR2 are SGHVS and FNYEAQ. The CDR3 reads CASSSSGRMGDTQYF. The CDR3 DNA follows: TGTGCCAGCAGCTCTAGCGGGAGGATGGGCGATACGCAGTATTTT.

V usage is TRBV13 and J usage is TRBJ2-1, with D perhaps matching TRBD1 (6 bases). Germline assignment: CDR1 PRHDT and CDR2 FYEKMQ (reference sequence). Trimming took 6 bases from V and 2 from J, leaving 11 bases between them. The CDR3 runs 14 residues. CDR3 region: CASSYRDTYNEQFF. The CDR3 DNA reads as TGTGCCAGCAGTTACAGGGATACCTACAATGAGCAGTTCTTC.

This chain connects TRBV5-1 to TRBJ2-1; the match to TRBD2 covers 10 bases. The CDR3 has 16 residues. Per germline, CDR1 SGHRS and CDR2 YFSETQ. With V trimmed by 0 bases and J by 7 bases, 7 bases remained unmatched. DNA of the CDR3: TGCGCCAGCAGCTTGGGAATAGCGGGAGGAGGAAATGAGCAGTTCTTC. Its protein product is CASSLGIAGGGNEQFF.

The CDR3 DNA is TGCGCCAGCAGCCACCGAATAAGGACAGGGGAGGACGACTATGGCTACACCTTC. This sequence encodes CASSHRIRTGEDDYGYTF. V and J are TRBV5-1 and TRBJ1-2; 9 bases agree with TRBD1. The V gene's germline CDR1 is SGHRS and CDR2 YFSETQ. The CDR3 consists of 18 residues. The V segment lost 4 bases and the J segment 3 bases; nucleotides outside the gene matches: 16.

The chain is built from TRBV18 and TRBJ2-7; TRBD1 aligns across 9 bases. V lost 3 bases, J lost 4 bases, and 7 bases stayed unmatched. Germline V gives CDR1 KGHSH, CDR2 LQKENI. The CDR3 has 15 amino acids. CDR3 protein: CASSPRTGERYEQYF. The CDR3, as DNA: TGTGCCAGCTCACCCCGGACAGGGGAACGATACGAGCAGTACTTC.

The J gene is TRBJ2-5, the V gene TRBV11-1; TRBD2 agrees at 8 bases. J was trimmed by 4 bases and V by 5 bases; bases with no gene match: 0. The germline V gene encodes CDR1 SGHAT and CDR2 FQDESV (reference sequence). The CDR3 is 12 residues long. As DNA, the CDR3 is TGTGCCAGCAGCAGCGGGGGAGAGACCCAGTACTTC. It encodes CASSSGGETQYF.

The sample holds one count of this clone. The V and J genes are TRBV30 and TRBJ2-2; 9 positions agree with TRBD1. The germline gives CDR1 GTSNPN, CDR2 SVGIG (reference sequence). The CDR3 has 15 residues. V dropped 5 bases and J dropped 3; count of bases not matched to a gene: 7. The CDR3 loop is CAWDTGTGYTGELFF. The CDR3 DNA follows: TGTGCCTGGGACACCGGGACAGGGTACACCGGGGAGCTGTTTTTT. Full variable domain (remainder filled in from reference TRBV30 and TRBJ2-2): SQTIHQWPATLVQPVGSPLSLECTVEGTSNPNLYWYRQAAGRGLQLLFYSVGIGQISSEVPQNLSASRPQDRQFILSSKKLLLSDSGFYLCAWDTGTGYTGELFFGEGSRLTVL.

This chain links TRBV25-1 with TRBJ2-1, with D possibly being TRBD2 (5 bases). In germline, CDR1 is MGHDK, CDR2 SYGVNS. V was pared by 7 bases and J by 3 bases, with 7 bases between. CDR3 length: 12 residues. The CDR3 DNA follows: TGTGCCAGCACGGGGATCTACAATGAGCAGTTCTTC. Encoded protein: CASTGIYNEQFF.

The chain recombines TRBV18 with TRBJ1-2, with D perhaps TRBD1 (5 bases). The CDR3 spans 13 residues. Germline V gene sequence: CDR1 KGHSH, CDR2 LQKENI. The V gene lost 3 bases and the J gene lost 8 bases, with 13 bases spanning the gap. The chain's CDR3 is CASSPAGSGGYTF. CDR3 DNA sequence: TGTGCCAGCTCACCGGCAGGGTCAGGAGGCTACACCTTC. The complete variable domain, with remaining parts taken from reference TRBV18 and TRBJ1-2, reads NAGVMQNPRHLVRRRGQEARLRCSPMKGHSHVYWYRQLPEEGLKFMVYLQKENIIDESGMPKERFSAEFPKEGPSILRIQQVVRGDSAAYFCASSPAGSGGYTFGSGTRLTVV.

The V call is TRBV7-9, the J call TRBJ2-1; 8 nucleotides agree with TRBD2. Germline V gives CDR1 SEHNR, CDR2 FQNEAQ (reference sequence). The CDR3 extends over 15 amino acids. With V trimmed by 5 bases and J by 5 bases, 8 bases remained unmatched. Here the CDR3 reads CASSQRTSLNNEQFF. Written as DNA, the CDR3 is TGTGCCAGCAGCCAAAGGACTAGCCTAAACAATGAGCAGTTCTTC. The full variable domain, completed using reference TRBV7-9 and TRBJ2-1, is DTGVSQNPRHKITKRGQNVTFRCDPISEHNRLYWYRQTLGQGPEFLTYFQNEAQLEKSRLLSDRFSAERPKGSFSTLEIQRTEQGDSAMYLCASSQRTSLNNEQFFGPGTRLTVL.

V and J are TRBV19 and TRBJ1-3; D gene unclear. V was cut by 8 bases and J by 2 bases, with 7 bases left in between. This CDR3 has 12 residues. Germline CDR1 and CDR2: LNHDA and SQIVND (reference sequence). CDR3: CASHSTGNTIYF. In DNA, the CDR3 is TGTGCCAGTCATAGCACTGGAAACACCATATATTTT.

J is TRBJ1-5 and V is TRBV5-6; TRBD1 matches at 7 bases. V dropped 5 bases and J dropped 7; count of bases not matched to a gene: 15. CDR1 SGHDT and CDR2 YYEEEE come from the germline V gene. CDR3 length: 16 amino acids. The CDR3 DNA sequence: TGTGCCAGCAGTTCGTCTATAGGACAGGCGCACCAGCCCCAGCATTTT. This sequence encodes CASSSSIGQAHQPQHF.

V usage is TRBV27 and J usage is TRBJ1-5; D remains unclear. V dropped 6 bases and J dropped 4 bases, with 19 bases sitting between them. CDR1 is MNHEY, CDR2 SMNVEV, per germline (reference sequence). This CDR3 contains 16 residues. DNA of the CDR3: TGTGCCAGCAGCCGCGGTGGAGGCCGCCTGAATCAGCCCCAGCATTTT. Translating it yields CASSRGGGRLNQPQHF.

This chain uses TRBV2 with TRBJ2-5; no clear D gene. With 8 bases removed from V and 5 bases from J, the gap between germline ends came to 9 bases. The CDR3 is made up of 11 amino acids. The germline gives CDR1 SNHLY, CDR2 FYNNEI. CDR3 amino acids: CASAPRETQYF. CDR3 nucleotides: TGTGCCAGCGCCCCGCGTGAGACCCAGTACTTC.

V is TRBV5-4 and J is TRBJ2-3; the D gene is possibly TRBD2 (5 bases). CDR1 and CDR2 from the germline V gene are SGHNT and YYREEE (reference sequence). The CDR3 covers 18 residues. Trimming left V 1 base short and J 2 bases short, with 20 bases between. CDR3 in amino acids: CASSLSLVWGVSTDTQYF. In DNA, the CDR3 is TGTGCCAGCAGCTTGTCCCTCGTTTGGGGAGTGTCCACAGATACGCAGTATTTT. The variable domain in full, with the rest retrieved from reference TRBV5-4 and TRBJ2-3, is ETGVTQSPTHLIKTRGQQVTLRCSSQSGHNTVSWYQQALGQGPQFIFQYYREEENGRGNFPPRFSGLQFPNYSSELNVNALELDDSALYLCASSLSLVWGVSTDTQYFGPGTRLTVL.

The chain carries TRBV5-1 and TRBJ1-2; TRBD1 agrees at 10 bases. Losses at the gene ends were 1 base for V and 4 bases for J; bases not matched to a gene: 4. Germline lookup yields CDR1 SGHRS and CDR2 YFSETQ. The CDR3 loop spans 15 amino acids. CDR3 bases: TGCGCCAGCAGCTTGTCGGGACAGGGGACCTATGGCTACACCTTC. Translated: CASSLSGQGTYGYTF.

The rearrangement links TRBV2 to TRBJ2-7, with D perhaps matching TRBD2 (5 bases). CDR3 length: 15 amino acids. V lost 4 bases to trimming and J lost 3 bases, with 16 bases between them. The V gene's germline CDR1 is SNHLY and CDR2 FYNNEI. The CDR3 DNA follows: TGTGCCAGCAGTGGTAGGGTCACGGGAAACTACGAGCAGTACTTC. This encodes CASSGRVTGNYEQYF.

The chain couples TRBV19 to TRBJ1-5; D not resolved. CDR3 length: 17 amino acids. Germline values: CDR1 LNHDA, CDR2 SQIVND (reference sequence). V dropped 8 bases and J dropped 0 bases, with 20 bases sitting between them. CDR3 region: CASGSVPGGYSNQPQHF. The CDR3 nucleotides are TGTGCCAGTGGGAGCGTCCCCGGAGGCTATAGCAATCAGCCCCAGCATTTT.

This clone was seen just once. The J gene is TRBJ2-7, the V gene TRBV5-1; D possibly corresponds to TRBD1 (5 bases). The CDR3 loop spans 13 amino acids. With 0 bases removed from V and 7 bases from J, the gap between germline ends came to 11 bases. In germline, CDR1 is SGHRS, CDR2 YFSETQ. DNA for the CDR3: TGCGCCAGCAGCTTGGATCTGGGGCGAGAGCAGTACTTC. It specifies CASSLDLGREQYF.

This sequence joins TRBV6-1 and TRBJ2-2, with 7 bases aligning to TRBD1. Trimming took 7 bases from V and 4 from J; bases not matched to a gene: 9. The CDR3 extends over 15 amino acids. The germline V gene encodes CDR1 MNHNS and CDR2 SASEGT. CDR3 region: CASTTGAPVTGELFF. The CDR3 coding sequence is TGTGCCAGCACTACAGGGGCCCCGGTCACCGGGGAGCTGTTTTTT.

In DNA, the CDR3 is TGTGCCAGCAGCTCGCTAACAGATACGCAGTATTTT. This encodes CASSSLTDTQYF. The chain employs TRBV11-2 and TRBJ2-3; no firm D call. CDR3 length: 12 amino acids. CDR1 SGHAT and CDR2 FQNNGV come from the germline V gene. Trimming took off 4 bases at V and 3 bases at J, with 5 bases between the two ends.

The chain combines TRBV29-1 with TRBJ1-2; TRBD1 agrees at 8 bases. This CDR3 spans 14 amino acids. The germline V gene encodes CDR1 SQVTM and CDR2 ANQGSEA. Germline trimming cut 4 bases from V and 8 bases from J; bases unmatched to any gene: 12. CDR3 residues: CSVGWVDRGDGYTF. Here the CDR3 DNA reads TGCAGCGTTGGTTGGGTCGACAGGGGAGACGGCTACACCTTC.

V is TRBV6-5 and J is TRBJ2-3; possibly TRBD2 for D (7 bases). Between the trimmed V and J ends, which lost 6 bases and 5 bases, there was a span of 12 bases. In germline, CDR1 is MNHEY, CDR2 SVGAGI. This CDR3 has 13 residues. CDR3 in DNA: TGTGCCAGCAGGGGGGGGGCCGTAGATACGCAGTATTTT. Its protein is CASRGGAVDTQYF.

The rearrangement links TRBV12-5 to TRBJ1-4; TRBD1 agrees at 9 bases. J gave up 8 bases and V 6 bases, and 7 bases lay outside the gene matches. The germline V gene has CDR1 LGHNT and CDR2 FRNRAP. The CDR3 length is 14 residues. Here the CDR3 DNA reads TGTGCTAGTGGCACAGACAGGGGGAGAGAAAAACTGTTTTTT. Protein product: CASGTDRGREKLFF.